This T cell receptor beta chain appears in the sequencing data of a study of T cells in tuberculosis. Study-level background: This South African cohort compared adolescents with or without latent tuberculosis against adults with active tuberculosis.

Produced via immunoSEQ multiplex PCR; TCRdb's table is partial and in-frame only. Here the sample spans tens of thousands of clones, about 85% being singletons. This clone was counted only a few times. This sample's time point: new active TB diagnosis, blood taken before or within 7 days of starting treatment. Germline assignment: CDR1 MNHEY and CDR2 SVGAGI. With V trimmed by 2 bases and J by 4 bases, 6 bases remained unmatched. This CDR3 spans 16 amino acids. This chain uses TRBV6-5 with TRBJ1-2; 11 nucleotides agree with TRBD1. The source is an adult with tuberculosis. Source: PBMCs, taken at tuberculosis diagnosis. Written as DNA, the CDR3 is TGTGCCAGCAGTTACGTCAGGACAGGGGGCAGCTATGGCTACACCTTC. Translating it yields CASSYVRTGGSYGYTF.